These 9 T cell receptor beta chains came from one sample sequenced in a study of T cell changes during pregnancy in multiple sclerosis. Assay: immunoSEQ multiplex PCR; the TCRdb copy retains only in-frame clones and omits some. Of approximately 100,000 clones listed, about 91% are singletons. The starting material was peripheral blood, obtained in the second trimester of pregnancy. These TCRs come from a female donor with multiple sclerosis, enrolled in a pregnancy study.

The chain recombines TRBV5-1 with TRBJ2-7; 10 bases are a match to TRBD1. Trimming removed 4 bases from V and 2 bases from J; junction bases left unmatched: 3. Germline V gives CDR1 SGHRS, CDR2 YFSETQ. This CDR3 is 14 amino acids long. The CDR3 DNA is TGCGCCAGCAGCCCCGGGACAGGGGCCTACGAGCAGTACTTC. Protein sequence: CASSPGTGAYEQYF.

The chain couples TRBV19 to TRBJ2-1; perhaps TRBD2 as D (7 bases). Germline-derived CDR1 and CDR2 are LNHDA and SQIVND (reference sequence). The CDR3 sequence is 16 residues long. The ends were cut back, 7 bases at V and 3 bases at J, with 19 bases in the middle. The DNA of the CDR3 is TGTGCCAGTACGGTTATAGGGGGAGGGATCTACAATGAGCAGTTCTTC. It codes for CASTVIGGGIYNEQFF.

CDR3 region: CASSLSRTGGRDEQYF. In DNA, the CDR3 is TGTGCCAGCAGCTTATCCCGGACAGGGGGGCGAGACGAGCAGTACTTC. The rearrangement uses TRBV7-9 and TRBJ2-7, with 10 bases identical to TRBD1. Germline V gene lookup returns CDR1 SEHNR and CDR2 FQNEAQ (reference sequence). The CDR3 runs 16 residues. The junction had 9 bases not matched to a gene; V was cut back by 2 bases and J by 5 bases. Full variable domain (outside the CDR3, taken from reference TRBV7-9 and TRBJ2-7): DTGVSQNPRHKITKRGQNVTFRCDPISEHNRLYWYRQTLGQGPEFLTYFQNEAQLEKSRLLSDRFSAERPKGSFSTLEIQRTEQGDSAMYLCASSLSRTGGRDEQYFGPGTRLTVT.

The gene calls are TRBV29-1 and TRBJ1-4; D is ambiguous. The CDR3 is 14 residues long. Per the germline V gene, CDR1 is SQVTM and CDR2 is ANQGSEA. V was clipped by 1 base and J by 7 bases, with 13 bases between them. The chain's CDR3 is CSVEVTNLGEKLFF. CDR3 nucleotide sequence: TGCAGCGTTGAAGTGACAAACTTGGGTGAAAAACTGTTTTTT.

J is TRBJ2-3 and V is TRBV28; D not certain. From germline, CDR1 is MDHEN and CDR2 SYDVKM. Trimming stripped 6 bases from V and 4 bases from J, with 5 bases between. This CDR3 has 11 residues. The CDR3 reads CASSQADTQYF. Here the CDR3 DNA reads TGTGCCAGCAGCCAGGCAGATACGCAGTATTTT.

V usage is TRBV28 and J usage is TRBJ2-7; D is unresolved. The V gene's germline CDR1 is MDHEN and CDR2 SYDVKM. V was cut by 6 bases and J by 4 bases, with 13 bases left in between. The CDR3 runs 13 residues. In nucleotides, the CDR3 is TGTGCCAGCAGCTCACGCGCCGCGTACGAGCAGTACTTC. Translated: CASSSRAAYEQYF.

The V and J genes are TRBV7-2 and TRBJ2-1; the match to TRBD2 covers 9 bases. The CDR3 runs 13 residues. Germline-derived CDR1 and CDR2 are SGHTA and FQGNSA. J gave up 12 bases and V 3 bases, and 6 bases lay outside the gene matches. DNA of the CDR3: TGTGCCAGCAGCTTGGGGGGACTAGCTCGGCAGTTCTTC. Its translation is CASSLGGLARQFF.

CDR3 in amino acids: CASSMDRGQDEKLFF. The CDR3 DNA reads TGTGCCAGCAGTATGGACAGGGGGCAAGATGAAAAACTGTTTTTT. This chain links TRBV2 with TRBJ1-4; 11 positions match TRBD1. The CDR3 consists of 15 residues. Germline V lookup: CDR1 SNHLY, CDR2 FYNNEI. V trimming: 5 bases; J trimming: 6 bases; junction bases outside the gene matches: 5.

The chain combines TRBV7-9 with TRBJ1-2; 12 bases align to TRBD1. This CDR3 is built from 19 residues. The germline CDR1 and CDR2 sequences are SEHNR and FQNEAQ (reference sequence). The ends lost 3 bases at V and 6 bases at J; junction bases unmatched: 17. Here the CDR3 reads CASSFSRLRGDRGQDGYTF. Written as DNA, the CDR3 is TGTGCCAGCAGCTTTTCAAGACTTCGCGGGGACAGGGGGCAGGATGGCTACACCTTC.